Included here is one TCR beta chain sequence, with context. This sample is part of a study of blood T cells in healthy people across ages. The CDR3 extends over 16 amino acids. The V and J ends lost 0 bases and 4 bases, in that order; junction bases with no gene match: 8. The V gene's germline CDR1 is SGHDT and CDR2 YYEEEE. A second PCR of roughly 7 to 11 cycles used a sample-barcoded 5' primer and a J-beta primer mix. TCRdb itself ran the 5' RACE reads through MiXCR, one entry per CDR3 protein. The data show 550,000 to 750,000 distinct CDR3 sequences, around 20% seen once. The rearrangement joins TRBV5-6 to TRBJ2-3, with 7 bases that match TRBD2. Sample: blood. The source of this sequence is a man in his 70s in good health. The CDR3, as DNA: TGTGCCAGCAGCTTGGAGCGGGGTCTAATCGCAGATACGCAGTATTTT. Its translation: CASSLERGLIADTQYF.